This T cell receptor beta chain was found in a study of T cell repertoires in cytomegalovirus infection. As regards this clonotype: Its antigen is not identified.

Study-wide results and caveats: Pooled public TCR beta family frequency picked out CMV carriers with the relevant HLA. HLA-C-restricted CMV clonotypes gave the most frequent clonotype in two of eight donors.

One entry per CDR3 protein, called by TCRdb with MiXCR from the reads. Of some 150,000 distinct CDR3 sequences listed, around 24% are singletons. Per the germline V gene, CDR1 is SGHRS and CDR2 is YFSETQ. V trimming: 4 bases; J trimming: 4 bases; junction bases outside the gene matches: 7. There are 14 residues in the CDR3. The chain combines TRBV5-1 with TRBJ1-2, with 7 bases matching TRBD1. This TCR was recovered from a human donor in good health (CMV status not recorded). Some clones in this sample may be carry-over from other donors' samples. Sequenced: PBMCs. DNA for the CDR3: TGCGCCAGCAGCATACGACAGGGCGGCTATGGCTACACCTTC. Protein sequence: CASSIRQGGYGYTF.